This record covers a single TCR beta chain. Its antigen remains unidentified. The sample originates from a study of graft-versus-host responses after intestinal transplantation. For the study at large: Multivisceral, liver-intestinal, or isolated intestinal grafts were transplanted into recipients. All recipients got anti-thymocyte globulin induction, then tacrolimus and steroids for three to four years. Findings and limits, study-wide: Investigators detected GvH clones in recipient marrow, with some emerging earlier in ileum or blood.

The CDR3 sequence is 16 residues long. Germline V gives CDR1 SGHVS, CDR2 FNYEAQ. V lost 1 base, J lost 3 bases, and 16 bases lay in between. Sequenced by immunoSEQ multiplex PCR; TCRdb stores in-frame clones only, minus some. The sample contains about 70,000 clones, 85% to 95% of which appear only once. The rearrangement joins TRBV7-6 to TRBJ2-7; the D call may be TRBD1 or TRBD2 (5 bases each). The sample was unstimulated CD8+ T cells sorted from spleen or lymph node cells, taken before intestinal transplant. The clonotype originates from a human donor who received an intestinal transplant. The CDR3 nucleotides are TGTGCCAGCAGCTTAGTAGGGCAGGGAGACTTCTACGAGCAGTACTTC. Its protein product is CASSLVGQGDFYEQYF.